Below, 21 T cell receptor beta chains from the same sample are listed, as sequenced in a study of spatial heterogeneity in lung cancer. Time point indicated: blood at routine non-recurrence follow-up after resection. Sequencing was performed on whole RNA extracted from tumor and nontumor lung tissue, or from frozen PBMC, and the material was left unsorted. TCRdb recomputed calls from the 5' RACE reads with MiXCR, one row per CDR3 protein. The profile shows approximately 50,000 distinct CDR3 sequences, around 6.7% of them singletons. Sequences were derived from PBMCs, sampled at follow-up. The receptors come from a female donor with early-stage non-small cell lung cancer.

This clonotype has a handful of counts. The chain couples TRBV7-2 to TRBJ1-2, with 9 bases lining up with TRBD1. Trimming took 0 bases from V and 8 from J; bases not matched to a gene: 7. Germline V CDR1 and CDR2: SGHTA, FQGNSA. The CDR3 has 15 amino acids. The DNA of the CDR3 is TGTGCCAGCAGCTTAGCCCGGACAGGGGCGGGCGGCTACACCTTC. Translating it yields CASSLARTGAGGYTF.

The chain uses TRBV12-3 or TRBV12-4 and TRBJ1-1; D remains unclear. Trimming took 7 bases from V and 5 from J, leaving 11 bases between them. The CDR3 totals 12 residues. CDR3 nucleotide sequence: TGTGCCAGCACCCAAGCCGGGACTGAAGCTTTCTTT. Protein sequence: CASTQAGTEAFF.

This clonotype was seen once. Possible read error: a much larger clone is one base away. The chain couples TRBV11-2 to TRBJ1-5, with 8 bases identical to TRBD1. V dropped 5 bases and J dropped 6; count of bases not matched to a gene: 9. Germline CDR1 reads SGHAT; CDR2 reads FQNNGV. The CDR3 extends over 15 amino acids. The CDR3 DNA reads TGTGCCAGCAGCCCCGAACAGGGGGGCGTTCAGCCCCAGCATTTT. The encoded protein is CASSPEQGGVQPQHF.

There are a few counts of this clonotype. The genes are TRBV20-1 and TRBJ1-5, with D perhaps matching TRBD1 (5 bases). CDR1 and CDR2 (germline): DFQATT, SNEGSKA (reference sequence). This CDR3 contains 12 residues. Trimming cost V 5 bases and J 7 bases, with 12 bases left between them. The CDR3 here is CSASQGYQPQHF. In DNA, the CDR3 is TGCAGTGCTTCCCAGGGCTACCAGCCCCAGCATTTT.

The sample holds many counts of this clonotype. This chain links TRBV2 with TRBJ2-3; no reliable D call. Germline V gene data show CDR1 as SNHLY and CDR2 as FYNNEI. V was trimmed by 6 bases and J by 3 bases, leaving 4 bases between them. CDR3 size: 11 residues. This CDR3 reads CASSITDTQYF. CDR3 sequence (DNA): TGTGCCAGCAGCATAACAGATACGCAGTATTTT.

The CDR3 sequence is CASSLKAGSSGGSTDTQYF. Written as DNA, the CDR3 is TGTGCCAGCAGCTTAAAGGCAGGGAGTAGCGGGGGCAGCACAGATACGCAGTATTTT. The chain employs TRBV7-3 and TRBJ2-3; 9 bases align to TRBD2. CDR3 length equals 19 residues. The ends lost 1 base at V and 0 bases at J; junction bases unmatched: 11. Germline loops: CDR1 SGHTA, CDR2 FQGTGA. The full variable domain, with the rest looked up from reference TRBV7-3 and TRBJ2-3, is GAGVSQTPSNKVTEKGKYVELRCDPISGHTALYWYRQSLGQGPEFLIYFQGTGAADDSGLPNDRFFAVRPEGSVSTLKIQRTERGDSAVYLCASSLKAGSSGGSTDTQYFGPGTRLTVL.

This clonotype was observed at least ten times. The chain is built from TRBV3-1 and TRBJ2-3, with D uncertain. This CDR3 spans 14 amino acids. Germline V gene data show CDR1 as LGHDT and CDR2 as YNNKEL (reference sequence). V dropped 4 bases and J dropped 0 bases, with 8 bases sitting between them. CDR3 nucleotides: TGTGCCAGCAGCCTAAGCGTTAGCACAGATACGCAGTATTTT. Amino acid sequence: CASSLSVSTDTQYF.

V gene TRBV7-9 combines with J gene TRBJ2-7; D unresolved. The length of the CDR3 is 11 residues. The V end lost 5 bases, the J end lost 3 bases, and 5 bases lay between the germline ends. Germline-derived CDR1 and CDR2 are SEHNR and FQNEAQ (reference sequence). The chain's CDR3 is CASSENYEQYF. The CDR3, as DNA: TGTGCCAGCAGCGAAAACTACGAGCAGTACTTC.

This sequence joins TRBV18 and TRBJ1-6; D gene ambiguous. The V end lost 1 base, the J end lost 0 bases, and 7 bases lay between the germline ends. Germline CDR1 and CDR2: KGHSH and LQKENI. This CDR3 region has 16 residues. The CDR3 coding sequence is TGTGCCAGCTCACCACAATCGAGCTCCTATAATTCACCCCTCCACTTT. Residues: CASSPQSSSYNSPLHF.

This clonotype came up many times. The rearrangement links TRBV3-1 to TRBJ2-3; D is undetermined. This CDR3 spans 16 amino acids. V gave up 5 bases and J gave up 1 base, with 16 bases separating them. Germline CDR1 reads LGHDT; CDR2 reads YNNKEL (reference sequence). CDR3 amino acids: CASSSRNGFRTDTQYF. In nucleotides, the CDR3 is TGTGCCAGCAGCAGTCGTAACGGCTTTCGCACAGATACGCAGTATTTT.

This chain connects TRBV4-1 to TRBJ1-1, with 7 bases aligning to TRBD1. The length of the CDR3 is 16 residues. In germline, CDR1 is MGHRA, CDR2 YSYEKL. V lost 0 bases to trimming and J lost 3 bases; unmatched junction nucleotides: 7. CDR3 region: CASSQDQRGQDTEAFF. The CDR3 nucleotides read TGCGCCAGCAGCCAAGATCAGAGGGGGCAGGACACTGAAGCTTTCTTT.

This clonotype was detected only a few times. The chain couples TRBV7-2 to TRBJ2-1, with 10 bases matching TRBD2. With V trimmed by 5 bases and J by 9 bases, 10 bases remained unmatched. The CDR3 spans 15 residues. The V gene's germline CDR1 is SGHTA and CDR2 FQGNSA. The CDR3 region is CASSISGGAQGEQFF. The CDR3 coding sequence is TGTGCCAGCAGCATAAGCGGGGGGGCCCAGGGTGAGCAGTTCTTC.

This clonotype has more than one count but fewer than ten. The chain's CDR3 is CASSVDDSGVATNEKLFF. The CDR3 region has the DNA TGTGCCAGCAGCGTTGATGATAGCGGGGTTGCAACTAATGAAAAACTGTTTTTT. The chain carries TRBV9 and TRBJ1-4, with D hard to call. This CDR3 is built from 18 residues. V was clipped by 2 bases and J by 0 bases, with 17 bases between them. Per the germline V gene, CDR1 is SGDLS and CDR2 is YYNGEE.

This clonotype was detected ten times or more. V gene TRBV20-1 combines with J gene TRBJ2-5, with D unclear. V was cut by 5 bases and J by 2 bases, with 6 bases left in between. The CDR3 is made up of 11 amino acids. Looked up from germline, CDR1 is DFQATT and CDR2 is SNEGSKA (reference sequence). The CDR3 protein is CSADFQETQYF. The CDR3 DNA reads TGCAGTGCTGACTTTCAAGAGACCCAGTACTTC.

This clonotype has only a few counts. The V and J genes are TRBV4-1 and TRBJ2-3; TRBD2 matches at 13 bases. The trim removed 4 bases at V and 0 bases at J, leaving 4 bases unmatched. This CDR3 spans 17 amino acids. The germline V gene encodes CDR1 MGHRA and CDR2 YSYEKL. The CDR3 DNA is TGCGCCAGCAGCCTGACTAGCGGGGGGCTCAGCACAGATACGCAGTATTTT. Translating it yields CASSLTSGGLSTDTQYF.

This clonotype turned up a few times. The chain couples TRBV7-2 to TRBJ2-6; the D gene could be TRBD1 or TRBD2 (6 bases each). The CDR3 has 17 amino acids. Germline values: CDR1 SGHTA, CDR2 FQGNSA. Trimming took off 0 bases at V and 0 bases at J, with 9 bases between the two ends. The DNA for the CDR3 is TGTGCCAGCAGCTTAGCTTCGGGGGCCTCTGGGGCCAACGTCCTGACTTTC. Translation gives CASSLASGASGANVLTF.

This clonotype was seen a handful of times. The junction differs from germline at one of its ends, possibly a read error. This chain uses TRBV4-2 with TRBJ2-2, with D maybe TRBD2 (6 bases). The CDR3 loop spans 12 amino acids. Germline CDR1 reads LGHNA; CDR2 reads YNFKEQ. The CDR3 reads CASRENTGEPFF. DNA for the CDR3: TGTGCCAGCCGGGAGAACACCGGGGAGCCGTTTTTT.

The chain combines TRBV18 with TRBJ1-2; D not resolved. Trimming took off 3 bases at V and 8 bases at J, with 13 bases between the two ends. Germline V gives CDR1 KGHSH, CDR2 LQKENI. This CDR3 has 13 residues. The CDR3 spells CASSPSGQEGYTF. For the CDR3, the DNA is TGTGCCAGCTCACCTTCCGGGCAAGAAGGCTACACCTTC.

This clonotype was found a few times. The chain carries TRBV15 and TRBJ2-2; 11 nucleotides match TRBD2. With 5 bases clipped from V and 0 bases from J, the junction kept 2 bases outside the gene matches. This CDR3 region has 16 residues. In germline, CDR1 is LNHNV, CDR2 YYDKDF (reference sequence). CDR3 residues: CATSRSGGANTGELFF. The CDR3 bases are TGTGCCACCAGCCGTAGCGGGGGGGCGAACACCGGGGAGCTGTTTTTT.

This clonotype was detected only a few times. This rearrangement joins TRBV7-9 to TRBJ1-4, with D hard to call. The germline V gene encodes CDR1 SEHNR and CDR2 FQNEAQ (reference sequence). V gave up 1 base and J gave up 5 bases, with 8 bases separating them. CDR3 length: 14 residues. The CDR3 spells CASSLEPGNEKLFF. The CDR3 bases are TGTGCCAGCAGCTTAGAGCCCGGGAATGAAAAACTGTTTTTT.

This clonotype was counted many times. The chain joins TRBV2 to TRBJ2-3; the D gene is possibly TRBD2 (6 bases). This CDR3 spans 15 amino acids. Trimming removed 4 bases from V and 0 bases from J, with 11 bases in between. CDR1 and CDR2 from the germline V gene are SNHLY and FYNNEI. The CDR3, as DNA: TGTGCCAGCAGTGGGGACTTTCCTAGCACAGATACGCAGTATTTT. It codes for CASSGDFPSTDTQYF. The complete variable domain, with remaining parts taken from reference TRBV2 and TRBJ2-3, reads EPEVTQTPSHQVTQMGQEVILRCVPISNHLYFYWYRQILGQKVEFLVSFYNNEISEKSEIFDDQFSVERPDGSNFTLKIRSTKLEDSAMYFCASSGDFPSTDTQYFGPGTRLTVL.